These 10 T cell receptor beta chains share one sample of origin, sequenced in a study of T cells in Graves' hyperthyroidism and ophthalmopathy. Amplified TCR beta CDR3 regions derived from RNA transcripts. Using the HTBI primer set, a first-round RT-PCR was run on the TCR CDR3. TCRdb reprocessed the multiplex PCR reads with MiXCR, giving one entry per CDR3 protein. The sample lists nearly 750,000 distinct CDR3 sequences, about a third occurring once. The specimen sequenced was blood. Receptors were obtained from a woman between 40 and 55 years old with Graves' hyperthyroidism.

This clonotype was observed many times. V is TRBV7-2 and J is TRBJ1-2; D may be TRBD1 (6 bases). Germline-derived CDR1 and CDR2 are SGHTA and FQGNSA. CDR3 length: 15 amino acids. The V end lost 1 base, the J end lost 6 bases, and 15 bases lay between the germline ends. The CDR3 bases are TGTGCCAGCAGCTTAGGGGGGGCGAGGGGGGATGGCTACACCTTC. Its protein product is CASSLGGARGDGYTF.

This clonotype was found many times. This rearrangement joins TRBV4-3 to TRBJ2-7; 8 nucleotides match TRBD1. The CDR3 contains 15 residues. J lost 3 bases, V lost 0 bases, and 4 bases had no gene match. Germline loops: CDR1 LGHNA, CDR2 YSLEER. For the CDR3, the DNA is TGCGCCAGCAGCCAAGAGGGGACAGGTTACTACGAGCAGTACTTC. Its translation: CASSQEGTGYYEQYF.

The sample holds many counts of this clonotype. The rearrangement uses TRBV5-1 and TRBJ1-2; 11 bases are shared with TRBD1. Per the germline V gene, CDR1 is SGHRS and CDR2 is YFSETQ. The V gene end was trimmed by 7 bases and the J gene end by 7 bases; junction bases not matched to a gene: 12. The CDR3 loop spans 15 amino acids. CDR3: CASSGQGAAFGGYTF. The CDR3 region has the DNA TGCGCCAGCTCCGGACAGGGGGCTGCATTCGGTGGCTACACCTTC. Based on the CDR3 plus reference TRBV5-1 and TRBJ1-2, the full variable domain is KAGVTQTPRYLIKTRGQQVTLSCSPISGHRSVSWYQQTPGQGLQFLFEYFSETQRNKGNFPGRFSGRQFSNSRSEMNVSTLELGDSALYLCASSGQGAAFGGYTFGSGTRLTVV.

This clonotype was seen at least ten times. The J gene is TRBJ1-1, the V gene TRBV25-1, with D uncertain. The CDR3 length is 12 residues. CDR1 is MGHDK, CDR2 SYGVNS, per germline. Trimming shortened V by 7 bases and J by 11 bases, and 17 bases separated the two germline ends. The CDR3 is CASTLGKSTAFF. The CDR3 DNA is TGTGCCAGCACCCTAGGGAAAAGTACGGCTTTCTTT. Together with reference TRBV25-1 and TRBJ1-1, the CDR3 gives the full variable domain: EADIYQTPRYLVIGTGKKITLECSQTMGHDKMYWYQQDPGMELHLIHYSYGVNSTEKGDLSSESTVSRIRTEHFPLTLESARPSHTSQYLCASTLGKSTAFFGQGTRLTVV.

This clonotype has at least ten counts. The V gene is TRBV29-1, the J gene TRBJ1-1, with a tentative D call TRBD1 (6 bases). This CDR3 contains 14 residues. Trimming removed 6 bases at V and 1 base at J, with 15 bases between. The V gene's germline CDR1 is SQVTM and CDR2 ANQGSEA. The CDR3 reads CSVAGRGANTEAFF. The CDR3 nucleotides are TGCAGCGTCGCGGGGAGGGGGGCGAACACTGAAGCTTTCTTT. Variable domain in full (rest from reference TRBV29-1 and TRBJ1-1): SAVISQKPSRDICQRGTSLTIQCQVDSQVTMMFWYRQQPGQSLTLIATANQGSEATYESGFVIDKFPISRPNLTFSTLTVSNMSPEDSSIYLCSVAGRGANTEAFFGQGTRLTVV.

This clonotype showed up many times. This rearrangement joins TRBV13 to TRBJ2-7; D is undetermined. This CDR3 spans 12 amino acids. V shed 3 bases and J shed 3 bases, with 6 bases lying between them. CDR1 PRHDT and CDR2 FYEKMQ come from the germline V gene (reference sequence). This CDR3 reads CASSFRLYEQYF. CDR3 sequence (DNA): TGTGCCAGCAGCTTCAGGCTCTACGAGCAGTACTTC. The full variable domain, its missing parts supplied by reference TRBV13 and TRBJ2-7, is AAGVIQSPRHLIKEKRETATLKCYPIPRHDTVYWYQQGPGQDPQFLISFYEKMQSDKGSIPDRFSAQQFSDYHSELNMSSLELGDSALYFCASSFRLYEQYFGPGTRLTVT.

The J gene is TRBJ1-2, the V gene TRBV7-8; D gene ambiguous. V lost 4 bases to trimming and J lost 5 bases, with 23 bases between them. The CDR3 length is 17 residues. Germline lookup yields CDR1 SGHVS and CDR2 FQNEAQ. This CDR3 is CASSSTRGSTTYYGYTF. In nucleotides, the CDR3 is TGTGCCAGCAGCTCAACCCGCGGGTCCACCACATATTATGGCTACACCTTC.

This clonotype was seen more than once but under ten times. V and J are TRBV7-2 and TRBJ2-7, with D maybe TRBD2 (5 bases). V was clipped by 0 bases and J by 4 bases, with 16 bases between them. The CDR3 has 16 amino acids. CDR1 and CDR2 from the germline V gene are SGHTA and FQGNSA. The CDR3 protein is CASSLADGLEIYEQYF. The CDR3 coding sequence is TGTGCCAGCAGCTTAGCGGATGGACTTGAAATATACGAGCAGTACTTC.

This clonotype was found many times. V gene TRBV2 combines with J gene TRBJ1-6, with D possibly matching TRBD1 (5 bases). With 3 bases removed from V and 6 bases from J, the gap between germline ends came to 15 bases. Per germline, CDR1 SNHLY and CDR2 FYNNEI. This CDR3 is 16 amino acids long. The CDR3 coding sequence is TGTGCCAGCAGTGAGAGGGCAGGGCGTAGTAATTCACCCCTCCACTTT. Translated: CASSERAGRSNSPLHF.

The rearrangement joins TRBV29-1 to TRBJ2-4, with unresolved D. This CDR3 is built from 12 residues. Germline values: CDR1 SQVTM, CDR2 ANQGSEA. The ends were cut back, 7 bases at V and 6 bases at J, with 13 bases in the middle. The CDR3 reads CSARRSGNIQYF. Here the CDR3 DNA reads TGCAGCGCCCGAAGATCTGGAAACATTCAGTACTTC.